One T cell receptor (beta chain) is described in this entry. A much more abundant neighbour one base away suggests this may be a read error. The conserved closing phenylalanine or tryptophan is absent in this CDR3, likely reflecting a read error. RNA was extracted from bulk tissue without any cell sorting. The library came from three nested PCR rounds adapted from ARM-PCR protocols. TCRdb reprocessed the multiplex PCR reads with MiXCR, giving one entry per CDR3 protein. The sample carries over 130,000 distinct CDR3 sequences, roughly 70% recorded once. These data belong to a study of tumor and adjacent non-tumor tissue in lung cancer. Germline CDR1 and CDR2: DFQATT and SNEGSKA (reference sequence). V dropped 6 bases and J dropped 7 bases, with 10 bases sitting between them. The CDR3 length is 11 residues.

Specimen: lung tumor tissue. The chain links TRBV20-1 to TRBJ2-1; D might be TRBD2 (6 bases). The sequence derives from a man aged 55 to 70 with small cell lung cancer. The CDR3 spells CSARRGNEQFL. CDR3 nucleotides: TGCAGTGCGAGACGGGGGAATGAGCAGTTCTTG.